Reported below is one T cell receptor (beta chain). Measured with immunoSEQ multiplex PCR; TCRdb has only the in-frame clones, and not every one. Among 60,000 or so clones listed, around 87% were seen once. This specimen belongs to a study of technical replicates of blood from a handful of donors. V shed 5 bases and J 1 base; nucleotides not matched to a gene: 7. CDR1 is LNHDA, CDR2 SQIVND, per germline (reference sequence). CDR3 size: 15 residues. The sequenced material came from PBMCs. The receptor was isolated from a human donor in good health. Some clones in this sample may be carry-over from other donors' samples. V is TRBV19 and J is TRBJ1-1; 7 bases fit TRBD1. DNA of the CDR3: TGTGCCAGTAGTGGACGGGACAGCGGGAACACTGAAGCTTTCTTT. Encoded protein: CASSGRDSGNTEAFF. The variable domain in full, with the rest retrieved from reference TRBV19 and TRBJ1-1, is DGGITQSPKYLFRKEGQNVTLSCEQNLNHDAMYWYRQDPGQGLRLIYYSQIVNDFQKGDIAEGYSVSREKKESFPLTVTSAQKNPTAFYLCASSGRDSGNTEAFFGQGTRLTVV.